These 9 T cell receptor beta chains were all obtained from the same sample, sequenced in a study of identical twins. MiXCR, run by TCRdb on the 5' RACE reads, gives a single entry per CDR3 protein. The sample lists over 600,000 distinct CDR3 sequences, approximately 21% seen once, with approximately 4.5% in the top ten. Another study also made use of these data, one on T cells expressing NK-cell markers.

Sequenced: PBMCs. The receptors come from a woman aged 18-35 years in good health.

The table lists this clonotype with a few counts. The V and J genes are TRBV7-2 and TRBJ1-2; D is unclear. The CDR3 sequence is 16 residues long. From germline, CDR1 is SGHTA and CDR2 FQGNSA. Between the trimmed V and J ends, which lost 1 base and 1 base, there was a span of 13 bases. CDR3 nucleotides: TGTGCCAGCAGCTTAGGTGGAAACTACATTAACTATGGCTACACCTTC. Translation gives CASSLGGNYINYGYTF. The full variable domain, with the rest looked up from reference TRBV7-2 and TRBJ1-2, is GAGVSQSPSNKVTEKGKDVELRCDPISGHTALYWYRQSLGQGLEFLIYFQGNSAPDKSGLPSDRFSAERTGGSVSTLTIQRTQQEDSAVYLCASSLGGNYINYGYTFGSGTRLTVV.

The J gene is TRBJ2-7, the V gene TRBV12-3 or TRBV12-4; 8 bases fit TRBD2. CDR3 length equals 16 residues. Germline trimming cut 4 bases from V and 0 bases from J; bases unmatched to any gene: 8. The CDR3 coding sequence is TGTGCCAGCAGTTCAGGAGCGGGAGTGGGCTCCTACGAGCAGTACTTC. Protein sequence: CASSSGAGVGSYEQYF.

J is TRBJ2-7 and V is TRBV10-3; no firm D call. CDR1 and CDR2 from the germline V gene are ENHRY and SYGVKD. Between the trimmed V and J ends, which lost 8 bases and 5 bases, there was a span of 10 bases. This CDR3 region has 11 residues. DNA for the CDR3: TGTGCCATCGGCAGGCAAAACGAGCAGTACTTC. Protein: CAIGRQNEQYF.

This clonotype was detected many times. J is TRBJ2-3 and V is TRBV5-5, with TRBD1 identical over 8 bases. The CDR3 consists of 15 residues. The germline V gene encodes CDR1 SGHKS and CDR2 YYEKEE (reference sequence). V trimming: 0 bases; J trimming: 4 bases; junction bases outside the gene matches: 4. CDR3 sequence: CASSLAGGASDTQYF. CDR3 nucleotides: TGTGCCAGCAGCTTGGCAGGGGGCGCATCAGATACGCAGTATTTT.

The genes are TRBV12-3 or TRBV12-4 and TRBJ1-5; D perhaps matches TRBD1 (5 bases). Trimming stripped 2 bases from V and 7 bases from J, with 12 bases between. CDR3 length: 14 residues. The DNA for the CDR3 is TGTGCCAGCAGTTTAAAGGGACGAGGGCAGCCCCAGCATTTT. It encodes CASSLKGRGQPQHF.

The V gene is TRBV5-1, the J gene TRBJ2-5; D unclear. With 1 base removed from V and 5 bases from J, the gap between germline ends came to 9 bases. CDR3 length equals 13 residues. The germline gives CDR1 SGHRS, CDR2 YFSETQ. CDR3 in amino acids: CASSLNVAETQYF. The CDR3, as DNA: TGCGCCAGCAGCTTGAATGTGGCGGAGACCCAGTACTTC.

This clonotype was seen only a few times. This chain links TRBV12-3 or TRBV12-4 with TRBJ2-3; tentative D call: TRBD1 (6 bases). With 7 bases removed from V and 0 bases from J, the gap between germline ends came to 14 bases. The CDR3 is made up of 15 amino acids. The CDR3 DNA reads as TGTGCCAGCATAAACAGGGCCCCTAGCACAGATACGCAGTATTTT. The encoded protein is CASINRAPSTDTQYF.

This chain connects TRBV20-1 to TRBJ2-6; no clear D. Deletions cut 6 bases from V and 2 bases from J, with 8 bases between. This CDR3 has 13 residues. The germline CDR1 and CDR2 sequences are DFQATT and SNEGSKA (reference sequence). The CDR3 sequence: CSALPTGANVLTF. The CDR3 DNA follows: TGCAGTGCCCTCCCCACTGGGGCCAACGTCCTGACTTTC.

This clonotype was detected a few times. This chain uses TRBV3-1 with TRBJ2-3; 9 bases are shared with TRBD2. The CDR3 is 18 amino acids. Trimming at V came to 1 base and at J to 2 bases, leaving 10 bases not matched to a gene. Germline V lookup: CDR1 LGHDT, CDR2 YNNKEL (reference sequence). The CDR3 DNA sequence: TGTGCCAGCAGCCAAGGAAGGTTCAGCGGGGGGATCACAGATACGCAGTATTTT. Protein: CASSQGRFSGGITDTQYF.